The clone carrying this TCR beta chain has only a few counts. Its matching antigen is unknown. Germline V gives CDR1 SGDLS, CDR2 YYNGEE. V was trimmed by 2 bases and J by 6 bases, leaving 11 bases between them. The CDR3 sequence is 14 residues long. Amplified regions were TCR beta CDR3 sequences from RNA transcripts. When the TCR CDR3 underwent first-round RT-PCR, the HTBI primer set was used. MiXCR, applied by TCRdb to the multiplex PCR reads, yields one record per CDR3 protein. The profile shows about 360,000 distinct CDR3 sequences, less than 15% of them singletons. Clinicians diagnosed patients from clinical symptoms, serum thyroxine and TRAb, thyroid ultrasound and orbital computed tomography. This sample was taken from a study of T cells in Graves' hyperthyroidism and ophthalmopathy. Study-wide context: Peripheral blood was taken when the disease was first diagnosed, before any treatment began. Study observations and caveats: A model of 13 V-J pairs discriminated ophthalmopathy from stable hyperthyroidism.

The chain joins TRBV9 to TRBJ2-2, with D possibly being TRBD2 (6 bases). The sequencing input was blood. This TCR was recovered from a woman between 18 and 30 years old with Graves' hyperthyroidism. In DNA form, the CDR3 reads TGTGCCAGCAGCGTTCGGGAGCCCCCCGGGGAGCTGTTTTTT. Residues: CASSVREPPGELFF.